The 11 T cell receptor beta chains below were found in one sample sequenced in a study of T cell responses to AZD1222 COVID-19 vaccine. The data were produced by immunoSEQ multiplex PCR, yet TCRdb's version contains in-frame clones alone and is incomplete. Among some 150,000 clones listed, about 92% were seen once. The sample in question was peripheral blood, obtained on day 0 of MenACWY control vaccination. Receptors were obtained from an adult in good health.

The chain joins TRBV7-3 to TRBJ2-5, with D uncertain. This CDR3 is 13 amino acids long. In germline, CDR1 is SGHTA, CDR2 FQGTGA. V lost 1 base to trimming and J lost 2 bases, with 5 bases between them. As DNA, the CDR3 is TGTGCCAGCAGCTTAAACAGACAAGAGACCCAGTACTTC. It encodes CASSLNRQETQYF.

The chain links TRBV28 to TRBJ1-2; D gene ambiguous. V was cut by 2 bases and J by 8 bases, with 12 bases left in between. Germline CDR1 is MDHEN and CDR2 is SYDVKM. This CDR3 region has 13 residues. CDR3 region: CASSLGQLGGYTF. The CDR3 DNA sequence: TGTGCCAGCAGTTTAGGGCAGCTAGGGGGCTACACCTTC.

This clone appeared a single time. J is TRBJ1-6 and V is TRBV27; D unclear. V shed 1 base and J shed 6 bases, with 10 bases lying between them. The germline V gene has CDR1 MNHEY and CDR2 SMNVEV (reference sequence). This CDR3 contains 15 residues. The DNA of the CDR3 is TGTGCCAGCAGTTTATATGCAGGTTTTAATTCACCCCTCCACTTT. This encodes CASSLYAGFNSPLHF.

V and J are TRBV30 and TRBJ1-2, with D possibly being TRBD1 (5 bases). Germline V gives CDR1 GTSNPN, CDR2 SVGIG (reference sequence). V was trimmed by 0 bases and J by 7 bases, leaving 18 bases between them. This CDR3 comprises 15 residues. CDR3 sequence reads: CAWSVLKQYGGGYTF. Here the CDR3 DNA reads TGTGCCTGGAGTGTACTTAAACAGTATGGGGGTGGCTACACCTTC.

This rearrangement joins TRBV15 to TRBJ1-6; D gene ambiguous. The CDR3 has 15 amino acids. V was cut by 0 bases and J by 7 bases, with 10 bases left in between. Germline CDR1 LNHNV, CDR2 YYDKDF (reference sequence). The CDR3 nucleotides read TGTGCCACCAGCAGAGATCAGGCGGCAAATTCACCCCTCCACTTT. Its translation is CATSRDQAANSPLHF.

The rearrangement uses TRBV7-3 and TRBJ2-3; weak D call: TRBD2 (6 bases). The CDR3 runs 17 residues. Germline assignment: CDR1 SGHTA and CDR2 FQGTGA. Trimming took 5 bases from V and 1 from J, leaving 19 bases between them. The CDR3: CASSLPGESGGTDTQYF. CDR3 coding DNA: TGTGCCAGCAGCCTCCCGGGGGAGAGTGGAGGCACAGATACGCAGTATTTT.

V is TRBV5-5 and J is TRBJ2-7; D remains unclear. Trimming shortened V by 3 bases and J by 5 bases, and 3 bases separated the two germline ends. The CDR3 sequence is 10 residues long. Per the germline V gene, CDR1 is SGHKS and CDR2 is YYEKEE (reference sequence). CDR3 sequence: CASSSDEQYF. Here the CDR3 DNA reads TGTGCCAGCAGCTCGGACGAGCAGTACTTC.

This CDR3 reads CASSNLRGEAETQYF. For the CDR3, the DNA is TGTGCCAGCAGTAATCTCAGGGGGGAAGCAGAGACCCAGTACTTC. The J gene is TRBJ2-5, the V gene TRBV7-2; D is perhaps TRBD1 (7 bases). V lost 6 bases, J lost 4 bases, and 18 bases lay in between. Germline V lookup: CDR1 SGHTA, CDR2 FQGNSA. The CDR3 loop spans 15 amino acids.

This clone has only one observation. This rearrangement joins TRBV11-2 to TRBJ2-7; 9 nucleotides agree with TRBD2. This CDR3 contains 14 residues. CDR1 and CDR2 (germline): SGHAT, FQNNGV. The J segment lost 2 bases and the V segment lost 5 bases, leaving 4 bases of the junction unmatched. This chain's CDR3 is CASSPIAGAYEQYF. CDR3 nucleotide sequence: TGTGCCAGCAGCCCGATAGCGGGAGCCTACGAGCAGTACTTC.

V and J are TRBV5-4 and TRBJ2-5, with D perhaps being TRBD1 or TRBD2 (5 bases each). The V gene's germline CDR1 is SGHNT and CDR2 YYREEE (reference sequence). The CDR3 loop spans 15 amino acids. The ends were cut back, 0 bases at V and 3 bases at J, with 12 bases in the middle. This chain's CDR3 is CASSLGGPFKETQYF. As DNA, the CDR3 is TGTGCCAGCAGCTTGGGGGGACCCTTCAAAGAGACCCAGTACTTC.

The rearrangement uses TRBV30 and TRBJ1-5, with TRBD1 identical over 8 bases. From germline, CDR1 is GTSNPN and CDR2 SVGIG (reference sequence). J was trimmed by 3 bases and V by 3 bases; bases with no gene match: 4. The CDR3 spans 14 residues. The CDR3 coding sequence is TGTGCCTGGAGCCAGGGGGCAGTCAATCAGCCCCAGCATTTT. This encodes CAWSQGAVNQPQHF. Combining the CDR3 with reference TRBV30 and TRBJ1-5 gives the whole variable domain SQTIHQWPATLVQPVGSPLSLECTVEGTSNPNLYWYRQAAGRGLQLLFYSVGIGQISSEVPQNLSASRPQDRQFILSSKKLLLSDSGFYLCAWSQGAVNQPQHFGDGTRLSIL.